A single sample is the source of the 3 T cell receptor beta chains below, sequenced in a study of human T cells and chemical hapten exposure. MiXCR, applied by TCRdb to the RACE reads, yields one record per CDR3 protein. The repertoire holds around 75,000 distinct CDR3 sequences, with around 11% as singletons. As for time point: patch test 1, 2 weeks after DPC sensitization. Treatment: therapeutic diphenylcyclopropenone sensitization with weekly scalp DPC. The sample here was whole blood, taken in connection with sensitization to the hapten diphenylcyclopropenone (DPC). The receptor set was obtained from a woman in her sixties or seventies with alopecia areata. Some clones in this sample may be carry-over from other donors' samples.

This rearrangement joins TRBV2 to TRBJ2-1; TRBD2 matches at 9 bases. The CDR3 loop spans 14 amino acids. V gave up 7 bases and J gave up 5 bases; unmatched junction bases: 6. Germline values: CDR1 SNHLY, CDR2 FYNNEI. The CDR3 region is CASTSGGPNNEQFF. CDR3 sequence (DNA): TGTGCCAGCACGAGCGGGGGGCCAAACAATGAGCAGTTCTTC.

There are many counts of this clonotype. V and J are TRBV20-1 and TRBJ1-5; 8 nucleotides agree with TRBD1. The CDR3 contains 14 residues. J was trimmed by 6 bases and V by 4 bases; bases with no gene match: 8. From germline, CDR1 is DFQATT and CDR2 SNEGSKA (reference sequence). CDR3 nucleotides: TGCAGTGCTACCAACGACAGGGGAGGTCAGCCCCAGCATTTT. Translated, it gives CSATNDRGGQPQHF.

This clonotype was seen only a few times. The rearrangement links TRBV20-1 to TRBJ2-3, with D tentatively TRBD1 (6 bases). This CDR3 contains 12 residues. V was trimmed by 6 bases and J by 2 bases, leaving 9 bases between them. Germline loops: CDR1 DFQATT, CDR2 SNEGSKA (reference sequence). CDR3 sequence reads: CSATGDTDTQYF. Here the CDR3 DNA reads TGCAGTGCGACAGGCGACACAGATACGCAGTATTTT.